This T cell receptor beta chain was identified in a study of blood T cell repertoires in COVID-19. Study details: Sources were T cells, B-cell-depleted T cells, or PBMCs; the material itself was cDNA or gDNA.

V trimming: 5 bases; J trimming: 2 bases; junction bases outside the gene matches: 0. This CDR3 comprises 13 residues. Measured with immunoSEQ multiplex PCR; TCRdb has only the in-frame clones, and not every one. Among roughly 75,000 clones, 86% were seen once, and the ten largest hold around 6.3%. The specimen was peripheral blood. V usage is TRBV12-3 or TRBV12-4 and J usage is TRBJ2-1, with 7 bases identical to TRBD1. This clonotype originated in a man of 80 years or more with COVID-19, enrolled during active disease. The CDR3 DNA reads as TGTGCCAGCAGTACAGGGGCCTACAATGAGCAGTTCTTC. Translated, it gives CASSTGAYNEQFF.